This entry lists 30 T cell receptor beta chains sequenced from one sample in a study of blood T cell repertoires in COVID-19. Clones were read by immunoSEQ multiplex PCR, and TCRdb kept only the in-frame ones, dropping some. The sample shows some 200,000 clones, about 84% of them seen only once. Material for sequencing was peripheral blood. The receptors stem from an elderly woman with COVID-19, enrolled during active disease.

The chain has TRBV6-1 and TRBJ2-3, with 10 bases identical to TRBD2. The germline gives CDR1 MNHNS, CDR2 SASEGT. With V trimmed by 1 base and J by 7 bases, 8 bases remained unmatched. This CDR3 is 16 amino acids long. CDR3 in amino acids: CASSEVLAGARHTQYF. In DNA form, the CDR3 reads TGTGCCAGCAGTGAAGTGCTAGCGGGGGCCCGGCATACGCAGTATTTT.

In its sample, this clone was seen a few times. The chain couples TRBV15 to TRBJ2-4, with D perhaps TRBD2 (6 bases). The CDR3 contains 15 residues. Trimming cost V 1 base and J 8 bases, with 15 bases left between them. Germline V gene data show CDR1 as LNHNV and CDR2 as YYDKDF (reference sequence). The CDR3 is CATSRVGVGGYIQYF. CDR3 in DNA: TGTGCCACCAGCAGAGTCGGAGTGGGAGGCTACATTCAGTACTTC.

This clone has only a few counts. This rearrangement joins TRBV5-1 to TRBJ1-1; TRBD1 matches at 9 bases. Germline CDR1 and CDR2: SGHRS and YFSETQ. The V and J ends lost 0 bases and 10 bases, in that order; junction bases with no gene match: 7. The CDR3 spans 14 residues. CDR3 DNA: TGCGCCAGCAGCTTGGGAACAGGGGGCGGCGGAGCTTTCTTT. Its translation is CASSLGTGGGGAFF.

V usage is TRBV7-9 and J usage is TRBJ1-1; D is perhaps TRBD1 (5 bases). The CDR3 runs 14 residues. Germline V gene data show CDR1 as SEHNR and CDR2 as FQNEAQ (reference sequence). V shed 2 bases and J shed 8 bases, with 15 bases lying between them. CDR3 nucleotide sequence: TGTGCCAGCAGCTTAAAGGGAGGGGCACAGGAAGCTTTCTTT. Its translation is CASSLKGGAQEAFF. Full variable domain (remainder filled in from reference TRBV7-9 and TRBJ1-1): DTGVSQNPRHKITKRGQNVTFRCDPISEHNRLYWYRQTLGQGPEFLTYFQNEAQLEKSRLLSDRFSAERPKGSFSTLEIQRTEQGDSAMYLCASSLKGGAQEAFFGQGTRLTVV.

The chain's CDR3 is CASSARVHEQYF. CDR3 bases: TGTGCCAGCAGCGCCAGGGTCCACGAGCAGTACTTC. The V gene is TRBV12-3 or TRBV12-4, the J gene TRBJ2-7, with D possibly matching TRBD1 (5 bases). V was pared by 6 bases and J by 5 bases, with 11 bases between. The CDR3 totals 12 residues.

Worth noting for this clone: One junction end disagrees with the germline gene, perhaps due to a read error. The chain is built from TRBV28 and TRBJ1-4, with D possibly TRBD1 on 6 matching bases. CDR1 and CDR2 from the germline V gene are MDHEN and SYDVKM. The CDR3 runs to 12 residues. The CDR3 here is CTTRGSDEKLFF. CDR3 sequence (DNA): TGCACCACGAGGGGGTCTGATGAAAAACTGTTTTTT.

The chain links TRBV28 to TRBJ1-5; 7 bases are shared with TRBD1. The CDR3 is 12 residues long. Trimming took 7 bases from V and 6 from J; bases not matched to a gene: 3. Germline V gene sequence: CDR1 MDHEN, CDR2 SYDVKM. CDR3 nucleotide sequence: TGTGCCAGCAACAGGGGAGGTCAGCCCCAGCATTTT. It encodes CASNRGGQPQHF.

V is TRBV9 and J is TRBJ1-5, with D unresolved. The V end was cut by 0 bases, the J end by 1 base, with 5 bases between. Per the germline V gene, CDR1 is SGDLS and CDR2 is YYNGEE. The CDR3 has 14 amino acids. The CDR3 loop reads CASSVESSNQPQHF. As DNA, the CDR3 is TGTGCCAGCAGCGTAGAGAGCAGCAATCAGCCCCAGCATTTT.

The CDR3, as DNA: TGTGCCAGCAGCCATGGGAGCAATAGCGGGAGTCGCGTGCAGTACTTC. This sequence encodes CASSHGSNSGSRVQYF. The gene calls are TRBV3-1 (or the pseudogene TRBV3-2) and TRBJ2-7, with 9 bases that match TRBD2. The CDR3 loop spans 16 amino acids. V shed 3 bases and J 9 bases; nucleotides not matched to a gene: 15. Germline V gene lookup returns CDR1 LGHDT and CDR2 YNNKEL (reference sequence).

The CDR3: CASSSPEAGETQYF. The CDR3 bases are TGCGCCAGCAGCTCTCCCGAAGCGGGAGAGACCCAGTACTTC. V is TRBV5-1 and J is TRBJ2-5; possibly TRBD2 for D (6 bases). The V gene lost 3 bases and the J gene lost 4 bases, with 13 bases spanning the gap. This CDR3 is built from 14 residues. Germline assignment: CDR1 SGHRS and CDR2 YFSETQ.

The table lists this clone with a count of one. The chain couples TRBV3-1 (or the pseudogene TRBV3-2) to TRBJ1-4, with TRBD1 identical over 7 bases. This CDR3 comprises 16 residues. Germline CDR1 and CDR2: LGHDT and YNNKEL (reference sequence). V lost 1 base to trimming and J lost 5 bases; unmatched junction nucleotides: 7. CDR3 sequence: CASSQVARGRNEKLFF. The CDR3 nucleotides are TGTGCCAGCAGCCAAGTTGCAAGGGGGCGCAATGAAAAACTGTTTTTT.

This chain links TRBV28 with TRBJ1-2, with 8 bases aligning to TRBD1. V lost 5 bases to trimming and J lost 4 bases; unmatched junction nucleotides: 9. CDR1 is MDHEN and CDR2 is SYDVKM in the germline V gene. This CDR3 comprises 15 residues. The CDR3 loop is CASSPTDRGGYGYTF. CDR3 nucleotides: TGTGCCAGCAGTCCAACCGACAGGGGAGGCTATGGCTACACCTTC.

V gene TRBV2 combines with J gene TRBJ2-5; maybe TRBD2 (6 bases). With 10 bases removed from V and 5 bases from J, the gap between germline ends came to 14 bases. CDR3 length: 12 residues. Germline values: CDR1 SNHLY, CDR2 FYNNEI. The CDR3 DNA is TGTGCCATGAGCCGCCGGGGGGAGACCCAGTACTTC. It codes for CAMSRRGETQYF.

The V call is TRBV6-6, the J call TRBJ2-1; D is undetermined. The CDR3 is 14 amino acids. From germline, CDR1 is MNHNY and CDR2 SVGAGI (reference sequence). The V and J ends lost 3 bases and 4 bases respectively, with 10 bases between them. The CDR3 reads CASSYRVAYNEQFF. The CDR3 DNA follows: TGTGCCAGCAGTTATCGGGTAGCTTACAATGAGCAGTTCTTC.

The rearrangement joins TRBV3-1 (or the pseudogene TRBV3-2) to TRBJ1-4; D might be TRBD1 (6 bases). V dropped 0 bases and J dropped 12 bases, with 17 bases sitting between them. CDR3 length equals 15 residues. Germline CDR1 reads LGHDT; CDR2 reads YNNKEL (reference sequence). The DNA for the CDR3 is TGTGCCAGCAGCCAAGAGGCTGGCTACAGGGTGGAACTGTTTTTT. Translation: CASSQEAGYRVELFF.

This clone was observed a few times. This rearrangement joins TRBV6-5 to TRBJ2-1, with D hard to call. Germline V CDR1 and CDR2: MNHEY, SVGAGI. V lost 4 bases to trimming and J lost 6 bases, with 10 bases between them. The CDR3 runs to 13 residues. The CDR3 DNA is TGTGCCAGCAGTTTATTAGACTCCAATGAGCAGTTCTTC. It specifies CASSLLDSNEQFF.

This chain links TRBV18 with TRBJ1-1; no definite D call. Trimming cost V 0 bases and J 3 bases, with 8 bases left between them. The CDR3 length is 14 residues. Germline CDR1 KGHSH, CDR2 LQKENI. The CDR3 is CASSPPHSDTEAFF. CDR3 DNA: TGTGCCAGCTCACCACCTCACAGTGACACTGAAGCTTTCTTT.

The genes are TRBV5-5 and TRBJ1-6; the D gene is possibly TRBD1 (6 bases). Trimming shortened V by 2 bases and J by 7 bases, and 13 bases separated the two germline ends. Germline V gene data show CDR1 as SGHKS and CDR2 as YYEKEE (reference sequence). This CDR3 region has 15 residues. CDR3 region: CASSFIDRPNSPLHF. The CDR3 DNA is TGTGCCAGCAGCTTCATAGACAGGCCCAATTCACCCCTCCACTTT. The variable domain in full, with the rest retrieved from reference TRBV5-5 and TRBJ1-6, is DAGVTQSPTHLIKTRGQQVTLRCSPISGHKSVSWYQQVLGQGPQFIFQYYEKEERGRGNFPDRFSARQFPNYSSELNVNALLLGDSALYLCASSFIDRPNSPLHFGNGTRLTVT.

The chain combines TRBV19 with TRBJ1-5; the D is unclear. This CDR3 comprises 13 residues. The V and J ends lost 6 bases and 7 bases respectively, with 13 bases between them. Germline-derived CDR1 and CDR2 are LNHDA and SQIVND (reference sequence). CDR3 sequence reads: CASRSAGPQPQHF. The CDR3 DNA sequence: TGTGCCAGTAGATCGGCAGGCCCCCAGCCCCAGCATTTT. Full variable domain (remainder filled in from reference TRBV19 and TRBJ1-5): DGGITQSPKYLFRKEGQNVTLSCEQNLNHDAMYWYRQDPGQGLRLIYYSQIVNDFQKGDIAEGYSVSREKKESFPLTVTSAQKNPTAFYLCASRSAGPQPQHFGDGTRLSIL.

The chain has TRBV29-1 and TRBJ2-5; D uncertain. Looked up from germline, CDR1 is SQVTM and CDR2 is ANQGSEA. The V and J ends lost 7 bases and 1 base respectively, with 10 bases between them. This CDR3 is 12 amino acids long. The CDR3 region is CSGMESQETQYF. The CDR3 nucleotides read TGCAGCGGGATGGAGAGCCAAGAGACCCAGTACTTC.

CDR3 in DNA: TGTGCAAGTCGCTTAGCCACGGGACAGGGGGTGAGCTCTGGGGCCAACGTCCTGACTTTC. This translates into CASRLATGQGVSSGANVLTF. V gene TRBV12-2 combines with J gene TRBJ2-6; the DNA was not used to check the table's D call, TRBD1. TRBV12-2 is given as a pseudogene. CDR3 length: 20 amino acids.

This clone was recorded a few times. The V call is TRBV5-7, the J call TRBJ1-1, with D possibly matching TRBD1 (5 bases). TRBV5-7 is sorted into the ORF group, with uncertain function. CDR3 length: 16 residues. The V end was cut by 4 bases, the J end by 2 bases, with 18 bases between. In DNA, the CDR3 is TGTGCCAGCAGCCATCAAAGACAGCCGGTCAACACTGAAGCTTTCTTT. It translates to CASSHQRQPVNTEAFF.

This chain joins TRBV5-1 and TRBJ2-2, with D possibly TRBD1 on 6 matching bases. The CDR3 runs to 15 residues. V was cut by 2 bases and J by 4 bases, with 12 bases left in between. Germline V gene data show CDR1 as SGHRS and CDR2 as YFSETQ. The CDR3 nucleotides are TGCGCCAGCAGCTTTGGGGGCCCGGGCACCGGGGAGCTGTTTTTT. Translation gives CASSFGGPGTGELFF. The variable domain in full, completed from reference TRBV5-1 and TRBJ2-2, reads KAGVTQTPRYLIKTRGQQVTLSCSPISGHRSVSWYQQTPGQGLQFLFEYFSETQRNKGNFPGRFSGRQFSNSRSEMNVSTLELGDSALYLCASSFGGPGTGELFFGEGSRLTVL.

This CDR3 reads CASSVGGLAGVQETQYF. CDR3 sequence (DNA): TGTGCCAGCAGCGTAGGGGGACTAGCGGGGGTCCAAGAGACCCAGTACTTC. The chain joins TRBV9 to TRBJ2-5; 14 nucleotides align to TRBD2. CDR3 length equals 17 residues. Germline V CDR1 and CDR2: SGDLS, YYNGEE. V was clipped by 0 bases and J by 1 base; unmatched bases: 2.

The chain couples TRBV19 to TRBJ1-3, with 7 positions matching TRBD1. V dropped 3 bases and J dropped 5; count of bases not matched to a gene: 7. CDR3 length: 15 residues. Germline V CDR1 and CDR2: LNHDA, SQIVND (reference sequence). The CDR3 sequence is CASSIGTALRNTIYF. The CDR3, as DNA: TGTGCCAGTAGTATTGGGACAGCCCTAAGAAACACCATATATTTT.

This chain connects TRBV4-1 to TRBJ1-2, with 8 bases matching TRBD1. J lost 5 bases, V lost 2 bases, and 7 bases had no gene match. The CDR3 has 15 residues. Germline CDR1 MGHRA, CDR2 YSYEKL. CDR3 in DNA: TGCGCCAGCAGCCAACCGCGGACAGGGTGGTATGGCTACACCTTC. This encodes CASSQPRTGWYGYTF.

CDR3: CASSPAGGVSYEQYF. The CDR3 DNA sequence: TGCGCCAGCAGCCCGGCGGGGGGGGTCTCCTACGAGCAGTACTTC. The chain employs TRBV5-1 and TRBJ2-7; 9 bases agree with TRBD2. This CDR3 has 15 amino acids. CDR1 and CDR2 from the germline V gene are SGHRS and YFSETQ. V lost 4 bases and J lost 0; bases outside the gene matches: 5.

The V call is TRBV4-2, the J call TRBJ1-2; TRBD1 matches 9 bases. CDR3 length: 15 amino acids. J was trimmed by 10 bases and V by 4 bases; bases with no gene match: 13. From germline, CDR1 is LGHNA and CDR2 YNFKEQ. The CDR3 DNA is TGTGCCAGCAGCCCAGGGGACAGGGAACTCGACGCCTACACCTTC. It encodes CASSPGDRELDAYTF.

V and J are TRBV11-2 and TRBJ2-1; D is undetermined. V shed 3 bases and J shed 0 bases, with 12 bases lying between them. The CDR3 covers 16 residues. Germline V lookup: CDR1 SGHAT, CDR2 FQNNGV. The CDR3 coding sequence is TGTGCCAGCAGCTTTGAGCGCCCGAGCTCCTACAATGAGCAGTTCTTC. This encodes CASSFERPSSYNEQFF. Combining the CDR3 with reference TRBV11-2 and TRBJ2-1 gives the whole variable domain EAGVAQSPRYKIIEKRQSVAFWCNPISGHATLYWYQQILGQGPKLLIQFQNNGVVDDSQLPKDRFSAERLKGVDSTLKIQPAKLEDSAVYLCASSFERPSSYNEQFFGPGTRLTVL.

This clone has a count of ten or more. This sequence joins TRBV6-6 and TRBJ1-1, with D possibly being TRBD1 (6 bases). The CDR3 sequence is 12 residues long. The V gene lost 4 bases and the J gene lost 7 bases, with 10 bases spanning the gap. Germline V gives CDR1 MNHNY, CDR2 SVGAGI (reference sequence). The CDR3 nucleotides read TGTGCCAGCAGTTTACAGGGCAATGAAGCTTTCTTT. As protein: CASSLQGNEAFF.